Listed here are 4 T cell receptor beta chains from one sample, sequenced in a study of blood T cells in healthy people across ages. The use of a sample-barcoded 5' primer and a J-beta primer mix characterized a second PCR of roughly 6 to 11 cycles. TCRdb re-derived calls from the 5' RACE reads in MiXCR, one entry per CDR3 protein. The profile shows 1.2 million to 1.5 million distinct CDR3 sequences, 59% of them singletons. The sample comprised blood. These receptors were collected from a man between 18 and 35 years old in good health.

The chain couples TRBV12-5 to TRBJ1-2, with D possibly being TRBD1 (6 bases). The germline gives CDR1 LGHNT, CDR2 FRNRAP. The CDR3 loop spans 13 amino acids. V gave up 6 bases and J gave up 3 bases, with 11 bases separating them. CDR3 amino acids: CASGPDSYYGYTF. For the CDR3, the DNA is TGTGCTAGTGGCCCGGACAGTTACTATGGCTACACCTTC.

This clonotype came up a few times. The genes are TRBV27 and TRBJ2-4; TRBD2 matches 7 bases. The better agreement between TRBJ2-7 and the DNA end casts doubt on the J call. From germline, CDR1 is MNHEY and CDR2 SMNVEV (reference sequence). The CDR3 has 13 amino acids. CDR3 region: CASSYQAGYEQYF. CDR3 nucleotides: TGTGCCAGCAGTTATCAAGCGGGATACGAGCAGTACTTC.

The gene calls are TRBV7-2 and TRBJ2-5; TRBD2 agrees at 11 bases. CDR3 length equals 16 residues. V lost 3 bases to trimming and J lost 5 bases; unmatched junction nucleotides: 8. Germline CDR1 is SGHTA and CDR2 is FQGNSA. The CDR3 DNA follows: TGTGCCAGCAGCTTCGGGACTAGCGGATTGATCGAGACCCAGTACTTC. It yields the protein CASSFGTSGLIETQYF. The whole variable domain, remainder taken from reference TRBV7-2 and TRBJ2-5, is GAGVSQSPSNKVTEKGKDVELRCDPISGHTALYWYRQSLGQGLEFLIYFQGNSAPDKSGLPSDRFSAERTGGSVSTLTIQRTQQEDSAVYLCASSFGTSGLIETQYFGPGTRLLVL.

This clonotype was counted only a few times. This rearrangement joins TRBV3-1 to TRBJ1-5, with D perhaps TRBD1 (5 bases). V dropped 6 bases and J dropped 1 base, with 10 bases sitting between them. CDR1 is LGHDT and CDR2 is YNNKEL in the germline V gene (reference sequence). The CDR3 contains 14 residues. CDR3 coding DNA: TGTGCCAGCAGTCAGGGTAGAAGCAATCAGCCCCAGCATTTT. Protein sequence: CASSQGRSNQPQHF.